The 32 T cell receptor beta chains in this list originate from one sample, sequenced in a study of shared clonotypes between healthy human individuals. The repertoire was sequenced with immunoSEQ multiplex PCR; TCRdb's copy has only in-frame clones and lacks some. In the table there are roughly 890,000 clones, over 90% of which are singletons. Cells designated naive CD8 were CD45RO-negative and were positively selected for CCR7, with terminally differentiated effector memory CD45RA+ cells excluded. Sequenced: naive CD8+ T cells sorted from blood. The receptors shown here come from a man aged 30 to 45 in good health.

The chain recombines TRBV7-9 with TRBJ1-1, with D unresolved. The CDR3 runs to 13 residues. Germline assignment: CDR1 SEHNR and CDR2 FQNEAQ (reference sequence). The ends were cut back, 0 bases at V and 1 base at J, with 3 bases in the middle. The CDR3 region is CASSLARNTEAFF. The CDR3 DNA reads TGTGCCAGCAGCTTAGCACGGAACACTGAAGCTTTCTTT.

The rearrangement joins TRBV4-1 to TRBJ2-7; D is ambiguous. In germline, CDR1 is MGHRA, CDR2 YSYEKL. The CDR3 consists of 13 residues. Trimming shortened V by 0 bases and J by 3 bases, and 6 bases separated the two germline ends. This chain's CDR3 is CASSQDWDYEQYF. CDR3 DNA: TGCGCCAGCAGCCAAGACTGGGACTACGAGCAGTACTTC.

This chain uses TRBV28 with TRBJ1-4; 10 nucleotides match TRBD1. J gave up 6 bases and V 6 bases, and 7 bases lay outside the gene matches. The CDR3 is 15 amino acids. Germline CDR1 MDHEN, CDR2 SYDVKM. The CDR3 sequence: CASSNVGTGDEKLFF. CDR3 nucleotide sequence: TGTGCCAGCAGCAACGTGGGGACAGGGGATGAAAAACTGTTTTTT. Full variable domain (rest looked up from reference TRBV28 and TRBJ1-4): DVKVTQSSRYLVKRTGEKVFLECVQDMDHENMFWYRQDPGLGLRLIYFSYDVKMKEKGDIPEGYSVSREKKERFSLILESASTNQTSMYLCASSNVGTGDEKLFFGSGTQLSVL.

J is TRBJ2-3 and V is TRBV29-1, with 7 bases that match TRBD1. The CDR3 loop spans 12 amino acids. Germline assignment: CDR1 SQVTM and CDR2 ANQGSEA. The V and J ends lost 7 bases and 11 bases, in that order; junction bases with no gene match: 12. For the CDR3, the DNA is TGCAGCGCCACAGGGGAGAATTATATGCAGTATTTT. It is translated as CSATGENYMQYF.

In DNA, the CDR3 is TGTGCCAGCAGCTTCGCACAGGGGTTGGAGACCCAGTACTTC. Its protein product is CASSFAQGLETQYF. The chain links TRBV27 to TRBJ2-5; 7 bases fit TRBD1. J lost 5 bases, V lost 6 bases, and 9 bases had no gene match. CDR3 length: 14 residues. The germline gives CDR1 MNHEY, CDR2 SMNVEV (reference sequence).

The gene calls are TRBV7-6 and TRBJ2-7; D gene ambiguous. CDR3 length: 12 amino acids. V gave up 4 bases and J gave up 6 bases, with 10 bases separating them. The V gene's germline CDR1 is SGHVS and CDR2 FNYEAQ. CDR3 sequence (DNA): TGTGCCAGCAGCTCGGACGGTTTCGAGCAGTACTTC. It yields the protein CASSSDGFEQYF.

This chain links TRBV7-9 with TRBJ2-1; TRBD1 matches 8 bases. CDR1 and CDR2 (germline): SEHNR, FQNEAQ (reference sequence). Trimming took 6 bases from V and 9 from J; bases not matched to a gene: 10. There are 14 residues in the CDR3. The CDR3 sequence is CASRPGQAKSEQFF. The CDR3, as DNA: TGTGCCAGCAGGCCGGGACAGGCCAAGAGTGAGCAGTTCTTC.

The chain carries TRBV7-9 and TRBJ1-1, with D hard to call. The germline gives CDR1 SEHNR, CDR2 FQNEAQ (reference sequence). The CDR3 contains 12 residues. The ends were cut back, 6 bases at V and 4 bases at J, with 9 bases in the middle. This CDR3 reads CASRVFVTEAFF. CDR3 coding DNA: TGTGCCAGCAGGGTATTTGTCACTGAAGCTTTCTTT.

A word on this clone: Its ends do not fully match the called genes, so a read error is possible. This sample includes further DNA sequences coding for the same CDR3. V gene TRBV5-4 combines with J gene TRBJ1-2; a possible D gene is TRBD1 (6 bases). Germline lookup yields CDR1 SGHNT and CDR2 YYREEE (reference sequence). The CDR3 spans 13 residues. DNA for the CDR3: TGTGCCAGCAGTTTGGAACAGGGATATGGCTACACCTTC. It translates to CASSLEQGYGYTF.

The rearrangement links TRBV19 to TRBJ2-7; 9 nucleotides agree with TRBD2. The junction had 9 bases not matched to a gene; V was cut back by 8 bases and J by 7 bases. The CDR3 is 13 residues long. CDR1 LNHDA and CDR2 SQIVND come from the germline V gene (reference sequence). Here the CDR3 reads CASRSGSPGEQYF. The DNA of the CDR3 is TGTGCCAGTCGTAGCGGGAGTCCGGGTGAGCAGTACTTC.

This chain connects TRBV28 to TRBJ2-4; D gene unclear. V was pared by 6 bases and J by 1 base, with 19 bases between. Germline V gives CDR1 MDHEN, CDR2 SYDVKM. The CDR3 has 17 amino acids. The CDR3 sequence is CASSQHGSNWAKNIQYF. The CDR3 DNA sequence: TGTGCCAGCAGCCAACACGGCAGCAACTGGGCCAAAAACATTCAGTACTTC.

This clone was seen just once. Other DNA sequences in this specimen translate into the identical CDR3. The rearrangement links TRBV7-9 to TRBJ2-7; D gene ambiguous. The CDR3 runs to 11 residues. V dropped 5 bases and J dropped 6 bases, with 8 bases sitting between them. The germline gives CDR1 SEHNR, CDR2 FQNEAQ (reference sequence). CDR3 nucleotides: TGTGCCAGCAGCCCAGGAGTCGAGCAGTACTTC. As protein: CASSPGVEQYF.

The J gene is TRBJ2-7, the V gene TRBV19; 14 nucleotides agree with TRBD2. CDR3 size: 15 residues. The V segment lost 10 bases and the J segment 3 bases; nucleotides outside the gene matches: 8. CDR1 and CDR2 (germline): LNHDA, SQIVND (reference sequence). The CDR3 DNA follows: TGTGCCACCAGGACTAGCGGGAGGACCCACTACGAGCAGTACTTC. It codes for CATRTSGRTHYEQYF.

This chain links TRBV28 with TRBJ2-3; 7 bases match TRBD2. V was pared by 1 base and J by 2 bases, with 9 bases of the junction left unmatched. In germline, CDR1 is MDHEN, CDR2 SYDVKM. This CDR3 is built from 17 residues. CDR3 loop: CASSLLAKREYTDTQYF. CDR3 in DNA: TGTGCCAGCAGTTTATTAGCGAAGCGGGAATACACAGATACGCAGTATTTT.

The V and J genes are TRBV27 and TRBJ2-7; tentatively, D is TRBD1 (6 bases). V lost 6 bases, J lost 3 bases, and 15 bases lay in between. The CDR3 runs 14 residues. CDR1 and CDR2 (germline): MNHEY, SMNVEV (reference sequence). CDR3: CASSPGQLFYEQYF. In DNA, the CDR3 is TGTGCCAGCAGCCCCGGACAGTTATTCTACGAGCAGTACTTC.

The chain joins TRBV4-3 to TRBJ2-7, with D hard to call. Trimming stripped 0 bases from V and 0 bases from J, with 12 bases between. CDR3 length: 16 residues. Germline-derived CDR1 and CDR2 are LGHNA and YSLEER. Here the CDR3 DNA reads TGCGCCAGCAGCCAAGAAGGCTTCCCCAGCTCCTACGAGCAGTACTTC. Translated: CASSQEGFPSSYEQYF.

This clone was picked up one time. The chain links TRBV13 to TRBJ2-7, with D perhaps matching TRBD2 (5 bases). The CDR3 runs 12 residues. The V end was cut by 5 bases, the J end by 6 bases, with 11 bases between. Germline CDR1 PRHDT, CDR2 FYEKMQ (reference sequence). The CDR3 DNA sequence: TGTGCCAGCAGCGAGGCCGGGATCGAGCAGTACTTC. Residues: CASSEAGIEQYF.

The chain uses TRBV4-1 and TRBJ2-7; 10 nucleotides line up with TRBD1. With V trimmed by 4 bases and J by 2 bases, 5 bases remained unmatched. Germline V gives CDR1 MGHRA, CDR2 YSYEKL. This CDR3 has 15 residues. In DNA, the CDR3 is TGCGCCAGCAGCCCCCGACAGGGGGCGGCCTACGAGCAGTACTTC. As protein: CASSPRQGAAYEQYF.

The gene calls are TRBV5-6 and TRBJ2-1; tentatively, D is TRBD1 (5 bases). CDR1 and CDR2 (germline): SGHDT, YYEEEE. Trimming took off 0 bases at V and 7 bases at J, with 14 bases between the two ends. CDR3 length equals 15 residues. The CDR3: CASSLGRRGENEQFF. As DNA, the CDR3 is TGTGCCAGCAGCTTGGGACGAAGGGGTGAGAATGAGCAGTTCTTC.

The CDR3 region is CASSQGALSNQPQHF. The CDR3 nucleotides are TGTGCCAGCAGTCAGGGGGCATTGAGCAATCAGCCCCAGCATTTT. This chain links TRBV6-1 with TRBJ1-5, with TRBD1 matching 8 bases. Germline V gene lookup returns CDR1 MNHNS and CDR2 SASEGT. The ends lost 5 bases at V and 1 base at J; junction bases unmatched: 4. This CDR3 has 15 residues.

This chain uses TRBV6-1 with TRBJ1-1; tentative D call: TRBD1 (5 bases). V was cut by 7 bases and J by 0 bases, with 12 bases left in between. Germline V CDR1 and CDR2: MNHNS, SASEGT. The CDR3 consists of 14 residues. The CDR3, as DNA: TGTGCCAGCAATTGGGACCGATTGAACACTGAAGCTTTCTTT. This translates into CASNWDRLNTEAFF.

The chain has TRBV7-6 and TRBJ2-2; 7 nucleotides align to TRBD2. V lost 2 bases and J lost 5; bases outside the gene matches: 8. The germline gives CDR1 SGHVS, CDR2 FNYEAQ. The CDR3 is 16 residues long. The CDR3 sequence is CASSLRAGDRTGELFF. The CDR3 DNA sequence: TGTGCCAGCAGCTTACGGGCGGGAGATCGAACCGGGGAGCTGTTTTTT.

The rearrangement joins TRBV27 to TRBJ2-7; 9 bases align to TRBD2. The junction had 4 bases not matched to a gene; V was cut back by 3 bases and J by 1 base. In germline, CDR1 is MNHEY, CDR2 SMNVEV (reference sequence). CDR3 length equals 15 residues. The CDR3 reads CASSFSGSMSYEQYF. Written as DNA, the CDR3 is TGTGCCAGCAGTTTTAGCGGGAGCATGTCCTACGAGCAGTACTTC.

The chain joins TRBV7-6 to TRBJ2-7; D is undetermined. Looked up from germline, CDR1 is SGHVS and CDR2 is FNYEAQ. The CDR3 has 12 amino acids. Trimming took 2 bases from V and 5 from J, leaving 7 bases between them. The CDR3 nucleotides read TGTGCCAGCAGCTTATACCTAGACGAGCAGTACTTC. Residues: CASSLYLDEQYF.

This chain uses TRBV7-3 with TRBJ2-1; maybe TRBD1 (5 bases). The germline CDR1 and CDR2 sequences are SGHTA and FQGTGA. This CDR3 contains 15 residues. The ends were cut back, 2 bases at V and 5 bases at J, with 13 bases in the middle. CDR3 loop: CASSLGLGANNEQFF. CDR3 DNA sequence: TGTGCCAGCAGCTTAGGTCTTGGGGCCAACAATGAGCAGTTCTTC.

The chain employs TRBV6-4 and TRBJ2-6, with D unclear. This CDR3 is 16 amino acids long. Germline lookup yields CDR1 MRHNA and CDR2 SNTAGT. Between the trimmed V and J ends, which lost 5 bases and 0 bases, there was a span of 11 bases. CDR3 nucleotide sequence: TGTGCCAGCAGTTTGGGTCTGGGCTCTGGGGCCAACGTCCTGACTTTC. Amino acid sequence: CASSLGLGSGANVLTF.

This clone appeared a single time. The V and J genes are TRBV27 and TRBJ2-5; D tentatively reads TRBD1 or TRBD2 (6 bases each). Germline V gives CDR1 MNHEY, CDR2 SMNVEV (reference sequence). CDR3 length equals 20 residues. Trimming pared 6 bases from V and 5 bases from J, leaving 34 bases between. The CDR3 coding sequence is TGTGCCAGCAGACCCTCGGACCTTGGACAGCGGGTGTATCTTGGGGAGACCCAGTACTTC. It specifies CASRPSDLGQRVYLGETQYF.

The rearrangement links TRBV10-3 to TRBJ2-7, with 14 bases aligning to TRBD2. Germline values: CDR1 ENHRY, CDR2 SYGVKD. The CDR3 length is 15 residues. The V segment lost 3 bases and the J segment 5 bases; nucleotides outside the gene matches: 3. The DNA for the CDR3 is TGTGCCATCAGTGACGAGGGACTAGCGGGAGACGAGCAGTACTTC. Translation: CAISDEGLAGDEQYF.

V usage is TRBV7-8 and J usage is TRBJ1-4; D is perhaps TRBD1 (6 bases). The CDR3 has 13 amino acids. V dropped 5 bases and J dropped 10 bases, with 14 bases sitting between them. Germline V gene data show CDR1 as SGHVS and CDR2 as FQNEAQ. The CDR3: CASSPPDSRKLFF. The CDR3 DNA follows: TGTGCCAGCAGCCCCCCGGACAGTCGAAAACTGTTTTTT.

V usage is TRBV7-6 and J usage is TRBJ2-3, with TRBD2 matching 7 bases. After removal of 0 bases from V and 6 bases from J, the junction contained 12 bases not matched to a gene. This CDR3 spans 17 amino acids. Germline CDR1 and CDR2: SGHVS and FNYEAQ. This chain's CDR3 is CASSLAQREGDYDTQYF. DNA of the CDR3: TGTGCCAGCAGCTTAGCGCAGAGGGAGGGTGATTATGATACGCAGTATTTT.

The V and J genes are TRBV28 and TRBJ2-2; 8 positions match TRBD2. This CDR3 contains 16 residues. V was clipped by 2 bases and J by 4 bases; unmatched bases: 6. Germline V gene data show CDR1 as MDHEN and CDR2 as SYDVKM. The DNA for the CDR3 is TGTGCCAGCAGTTTAGTTACGGGAGGGCTCACCGGGGAGCTGTTTTTT. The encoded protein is CASSLVTGGLTGELFF. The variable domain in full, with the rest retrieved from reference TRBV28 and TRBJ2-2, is DVKVTQSSRYLVKRTGEKVFLECVQDMDHENMFWYRQDPGLGLRLIYFSYDVKMKEKGDIPEGYSVSREKKERFSLILESASTNQTSMYLCASSLVTGGLTGELFFGEGSRLTVL.

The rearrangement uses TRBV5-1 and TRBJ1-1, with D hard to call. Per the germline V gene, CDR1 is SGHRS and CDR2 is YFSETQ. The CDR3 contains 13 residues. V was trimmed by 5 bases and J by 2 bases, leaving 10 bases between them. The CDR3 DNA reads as TGCGCCAGCAGGGAGGAAAGAAACACTGAAGCTTTCTTT. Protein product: CASREERNTEAFF.